Listed below are T cell receptor beta chains from one sample, sequenced in a study of cytomegalovirus exposure and HLA in healthy donors. The method was immunoSEQ multiplex PCR; TCRdb's version includes in-frame clones alone and lacks a portion of them. The table lists fewer than 200,000 clones, roughly 78% of them singletons. The sequenced sample consisted of PBMCs. The origin of the receptors is a boy younger than 18 in good health and CMV-seronegative. The CDR3 runs from the conserved cysteine through the conserved F or W. D genes are given only for firm matches. Rows may omit the clone size; those that give it use once, few, many or a size class.

j_gene,v_gene,abundance,d_gene,CDR3aa,CDR3nt
TRBJ1-1,TRBV7-2,-,-,CASSSIKGDTEAFF,TGTGCCAGCAGCTCAATCAAGGGGGACACTGAAGCTTTCTTT
TRBJ1-2,TRBV2,-,-,CASSEVVGLIDNYGYTF,TGTGCCAGCAGTGAAGTGGTAGGACTGATAGATAACTATGGCTACACCTTC
TRBJ1-3,TRBV11-2,few,-,CASSLGVDRDTIYF,TGTGCCAGCAGCTTAGGCGTCGACAGAGACACCATATATTTT
TRBJ2-7,TRBV4-2,-,TRBD2,CASSFPPSGLTYEQYF,TGTGCCAGCAGCTTCCCGCCTAGCGGTCTCACCTACGAGCAGTACTTC
TRBJ1-2,TRBV30,-,TRBD1,CAWSRQGLTRYGYTF,TGTGCCTGGAGTCGACAGGGACTTACCCGCTATGGCTACACCTTC
TRBJ2-7,TRBV7-9,once,TRBD1,CASSLKDRGSYEQYF,TGTGCCAGCAGCCTAAAGGACAGGGGGTCATACGAGCAGTACTTC
TRBJ2-5,TRBV5-6,-,TRBD1,CASSLQGIGETQYF,TGTGCCAGCTCATTACAGGGGATAGGAGAGACCCAGTACTTC
TRBJ2-4,TRBV11-3,-,-,CASSLTPRGFGENIQYF,TGTGCCAGCAGCTTAACCCCGAGAGGGTTCGGCGAAAACATTCAGTACTTC
TRBJ1-1,TRBV5-1,-,TRBD1,CASSLGDSKGAFF,TGCGCCAGCAGCTTAGGGGACAGTAAGGGAGCTTTCTTT
TRBJ2-7,TRBV5-1,-,-,CASSFSAGAHDEQYF,TGCGCCAGCAGCTTCTCCGCAGGGGCGCACGACGAGCAGTACTTC
TRBJ2-2,TRBV27,-,TRBD1,CASRPGQNLVTGELFF,TGTGCCAGCAGGCCGGGACAGAATTTAGTAACCGGGGAGCTGTTTTTT
TRBJ2-1,TRBV19,once,TRBD2,CATDASGGSYNEQFF,TGTGCCACTGACGCTAGCGGGGGATCCTACAATGAGCAGTTCTTC
TRBJ2-2,TRBV5-4,few,-,CASSLAGTGELFF,TGTGCCAGCAGCTTGGCGGGCACCGGGGAGCTGTTTTTT
TRBJ2-3,TRBV5-4,-,-,CASSLDAVHLTDTQYF,TGTGCCAGCAGCTTAGATGCGGTCCACCTCACGGATACGCAGTATTTT
TRBJ1-3,TRBV18,-,-,CASSPTGRGDGNTIYF,TGTGCCAGCTCACCCACCGGACGGGGGGACGGAAACACCATATATTTT
TRBJ2-6,TRBV7-8,-,-,CASRGSAGVSGANVLTF,TGTGCCAGCAGGGGATCGGCCGGGGTCTCTGGGGCCAACGTCCTGACTTTC
TRBJ2-7,TRBV5-6,-,-,CASRPRLIRHEQYF,TGTGCCAGCAGGCCTCGACTCATCCGCCACGAGCAGTACTTC
TRBJ1-5,TRBV6-1,-,-,CASSEAGVSNQPQHF,TGTGCCAGCAGTGAAGCCGGGGTTAGCAATCAGCCCCAGCATTTT
TRBJ2-1,TRBV14,-,TRBD1,CASSRPQGNEQFF,TGTGCCAGCAGCCGCCCACAGGGGAATGAGCAGTTCTTC
TRBJ1-2,TRBV11-2,-,TRBD1,CASSLHRGNNYGYTF,TGTGCCAGCAGCCTCCACAGGGGGAATAACTATGGCTACACCTTC